The 17 T cell receptor beta chains presented below share a single source sample, sequenced in a study of blood T cell repertoires in COVID-19. Measured with immunoSEQ multiplex PCR; TCRdb has only the in-frame clones, and not every one. The data show about 35,000 clones, around 90% seen once. Sequencing used peripheral blood. The receptors originated from an older man with acute or convalescent COVID-19.

The chain joins TRBV10-2 to TRBJ2-4; TRBD2 is a possible D gene (6 bases). This CDR3 is built from 16 residues. Trimming stripped 5 bases from V and 0 bases from J, with 14 bases between. Looked up from germline, CDR1 is WSHSY and CDR2 is SAAADI. This CDR3 is CASSWAWGVAKNIQYF. The CDR3 bases are TGCGCCAGCAGTTGGGCGTGGGGGGTAGCCAAAAACATTCAGTACTTC.

The genes are TRBV28 and TRBJ2-2; 9 positions match TRBD1. The CDR3 contains 15 residues. Germline V gene sequence: CDR1 MDHEN, CDR2 SYDVKM. V lost 5 bases and J lost 3; bases outside the gene matches: 4. This CDR3 is CASSPGTGYTGELFF. CDR3 coding DNA: TGTGCCAGCAGTCCGGGGACAGGGTACACCGGGGAGCTGTTTTTT.

The chain links TRBV28 to TRBJ1-4; 9 nucleotides agree with TRBD1. Germline CDR1 is MDHEN and CDR2 is SYDVKM. The CDR3 has 14 amino acids. V lost 7 bases, J lost 7 bases, and 7 bases stayed unmatched. CDR3 protein: CASITDRGTEKLFF. The DNA for the CDR3 is TGTGCCAGCATCACCGACAGGGGGACTGAAAAACTGTTTTTT.

The V call is TRBV4-1, the J call TRBJ2-3, with 11 bases identical to TRBD2. Germline-derived CDR1 and CDR2 are MGHRA and YSYEKL. Trimming removed 0 bases from V and 1 base from J; junction bases left unmatched: 9. This CDR3 is built from 19 residues. The CDR3 protein is CASSQDGVAGGPGTDTQYF. DNA of the CDR3: TGCGCCAGCAGCCAAGATGGGGTAGCGGGGGGGCCGGGCACAGATACGCAGTATTTT.

The chain is built from TRBV18 and TRBJ1-1, with TRBD1 matching 11 bases. CDR1 KGHSH and CDR2 LQKENI come from the germline V gene. CDR3 size: 16 residues. Trimming removed 3 bases from V and 4 bases from J; junction bases left unmatched: 7. CDR3 coding DNA: TGTGCCAGCTCACCTACCACCGGGACAGGGGGCACTGAAGCTTTCTTT. This gives the protein CASSPTTGTGGTEAFF.

The rearrangement links TRBV9 to TRBJ2-7, with 10 bases fitting TRBD1. The V segment lost 6 bases and the J segment 1 base; nucleotides outside the gene matches: 4. The germline CDR1 and CDR2 sequences are SGDLS and YYNGEE. The CDR3 spans 14 residues. The CDR3 region is CASNRQGASYEQYF. In DNA form, the CDR3 reads TGTGCCAGCAACCGACAGGGGGCATCCTACGAGCAGTACTTC.

J is TRBJ1-4 and V is TRBV5-6, with TRBD1 matching over 8 bases. V shed 5 bases, J shed 0 bases, and the junction held 6 bases outside the gene matches. Looked up from germline, CDR1 is SGHDT and CDR2 is YYEEEE. The CDR3 is 16 residues long. CDR3 bases: TGTGCCAGCAGTTCCGGGACAGGAGCAACTAATGAAAAACTGTTTTTT. Protein sequence: CASSSGTGATNEKLFF.

The genes are TRBV7-9 and TRBJ2-7; 10 bases match TRBD1. The V and J ends lost 5 bases and 3 bases, in that order; junction bases with no gene match: 7. The CDR3 is 15 amino acids. Per the germline V gene, CDR1 is SEHNR and CDR2 is FQNEAQ (reference sequence). The CDR3 DNA is TGTGCCAGCAGCGACTTCGGACAGGGGGTCTACGAGCAGTACTTC. Its protein product is CASSDFGQGVYEQYF.

This chain uses TRBV18 with TRBJ1-5; D possibly corresponds to TRBD1 (5 bases). There are 15 residues in the CDR3. Trimming shortened V by 4 bases and J by 0 bases, and 10 bases separated the two germline ends. Germline CDR1 is KGHSH and CDR2 is LQKENI. CDR3 nucleotides: TGTGCCAGCTCACTAGACAGAGATAGCAATCAGCCCCAGCATTTT. This encodes CASSLDRDSNQPQHF.

The chain couples TRBV14 to TRBJ2-5; 7 bases agree with TRBD2. V lost 4 bases to trimming and J lost 5 bases; unmatched junction nucleotides: 16. The CDR3 spans 17 residues. In germline, CDR1 is SGHDN, CDR2 FVKESK. CDR3 DNA: TGTGCCAGCAGCCGCGAGCGGGGCGTCCCATCTCGGGAGACCCAGTACTTC. Translated, it gives CASSRERGVPSRETQYF.

This clone was counted once. This CDR3 reads CASSLLRGQETQYF. The CDR3 nucleotides read TGCGCCAGCAGCTTGTTGCGGGGACAAGAGACCCAGTACTTC. This chain connects TRBV5-1 to TRBJ2-5, with D tentatively TRBD2 (6 bases). The V end lost 1 base, the J end lost 2 bases, and 9 bases lay between the germline ends. The CDR3 sequence is 14 residues long. Germline loops: CDR1 SGHRS, CDR2 YFSETQ.

Only a few counts were recorded for this clone. The gene calls are TRBV5-1 and TRBJ1-3; 7 nucleotides agree with TRBD1. Germline V gene sequence: CDR1 SGHRS, CDR2 YFSETQ. The CDR3 length is 15 residues. J was trimmed by 4 bases and V by 5 bases; bases with no gene match: 9. This CDR3 is CASRQTGLPGNTIYF. The CDR3, as DNA: TGCGCCAGCAGGCAGACAGGGCTGCCCGGAAACACCATATATTTT.

The CDR3 is CASSAMVEQDQPQHF. CDR3 bases: TGTGCCAGCTCAGCTATGGTGGAACAGGATCAGCCCCAGCATTTT. J is TRBJ1-5 and V is TRBV5-6, with D possibly being TRBD1 (5 bases). Germline-derived CDR1 and CDR2 are SGHDT and YYEEEE. This CDR3 spans 15 amino acids. Trimming shortened V by 7 bases and J by 5 bases, and 19 bases separated the two germline ends.

This clone has only a few counts. This chain joins TRBV19 and TRBJ2-7, with D possibly TRBD1 on 6 matching bases. Germline CDR1 is LNHDA and CDR2 is SQIVND (reference sequence). The V gene lost 3 bases and the J gene lost 7 bases, with 16 bases spanning the gap. The CDR3 is 14 amino acids. The CDR3 sequence: CASSMGRGVGEQYF. The CDR3 DNA sequence: TGTGCCAGTAGTATGGGCAGGGGTGTGGGAGAGCAGTACTTC.

The V and J genes are TRBV5-1 and TRBJ1-2, with D maybe TRBD1 (6 bases). The CDR3 has 15 amino acids. The ends were cut back, 7 bases at V and 0 bases at J, with 16 bases in the middle. CDR1 and CDR2 from the germline V gene are SGHRS and YFSETQ. The chain's CDR3 is CASRPRTESNYGYTF. The DNA of the CDR3 is TGCGCCAGCCGACCCCGGACAGAGTCTAACTATGGCTACACCTTC.

This sequence joins TRBV5-1 and TRBJ2-5; a possible D gene is TRBD1 (5 bases). V dropped 6 bases and J dropped 2 bases, with 8 bases sitting between them. Germline V gene sequence: CDR1 SGHRS, CDR2 YFSETQ. The CDR3 is made up of 12 amino acids. As DNA, the CDR3 is TGCGCCAGCACGACAGATCAAGAGACCCAGTACTTC. Amino acid sequence: CASTTDQETQYF.

The rearrangement links TRBV18 to TRBJ1-4; the D is unclear. The ends were cut back, 3 bases at V and 0 bases at J, with 8 bases in the middle. This CDR3 has 15 amino acids. Germline V gene lookup returns CDR1 KGHSH and CDR2 LQKENI. This CDR3 is CASSPGVTTNEKLFF. The CDR3 nucleotides are TGTGCCAGCTCACCGGGCGTTACAACTAATGAAAAACTGTTTTTT.